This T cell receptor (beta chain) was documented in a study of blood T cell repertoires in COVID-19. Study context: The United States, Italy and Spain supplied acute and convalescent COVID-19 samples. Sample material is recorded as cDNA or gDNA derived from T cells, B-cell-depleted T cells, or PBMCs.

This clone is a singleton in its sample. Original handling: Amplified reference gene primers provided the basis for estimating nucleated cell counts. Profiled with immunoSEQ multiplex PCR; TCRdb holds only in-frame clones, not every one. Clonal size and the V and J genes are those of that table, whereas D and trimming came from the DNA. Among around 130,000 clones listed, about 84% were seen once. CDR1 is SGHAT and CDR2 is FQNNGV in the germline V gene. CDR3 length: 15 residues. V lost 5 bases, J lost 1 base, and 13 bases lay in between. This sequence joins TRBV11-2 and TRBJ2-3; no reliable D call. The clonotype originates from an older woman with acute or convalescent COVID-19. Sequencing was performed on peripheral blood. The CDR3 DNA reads TGTGCCAGCAGCGACACTGTTCTCCGCACAGATACGCAGTATTTT. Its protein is CASSDTVLRTDTQYF.